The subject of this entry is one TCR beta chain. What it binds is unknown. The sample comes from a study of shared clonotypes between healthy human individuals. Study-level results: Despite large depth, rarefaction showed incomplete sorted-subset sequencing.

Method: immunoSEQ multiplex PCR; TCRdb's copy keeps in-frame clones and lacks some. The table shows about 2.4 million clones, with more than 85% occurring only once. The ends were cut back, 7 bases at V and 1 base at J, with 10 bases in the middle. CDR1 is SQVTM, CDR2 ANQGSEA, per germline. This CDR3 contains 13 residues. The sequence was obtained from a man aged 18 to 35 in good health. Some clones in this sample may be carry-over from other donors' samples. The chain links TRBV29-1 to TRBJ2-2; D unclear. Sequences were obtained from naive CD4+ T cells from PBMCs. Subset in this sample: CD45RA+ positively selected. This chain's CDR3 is CSGFTLNTGELFF. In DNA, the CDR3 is TGCAGCGGGTTTACACTGAACACCGGGGAGCTGTTTTTT.